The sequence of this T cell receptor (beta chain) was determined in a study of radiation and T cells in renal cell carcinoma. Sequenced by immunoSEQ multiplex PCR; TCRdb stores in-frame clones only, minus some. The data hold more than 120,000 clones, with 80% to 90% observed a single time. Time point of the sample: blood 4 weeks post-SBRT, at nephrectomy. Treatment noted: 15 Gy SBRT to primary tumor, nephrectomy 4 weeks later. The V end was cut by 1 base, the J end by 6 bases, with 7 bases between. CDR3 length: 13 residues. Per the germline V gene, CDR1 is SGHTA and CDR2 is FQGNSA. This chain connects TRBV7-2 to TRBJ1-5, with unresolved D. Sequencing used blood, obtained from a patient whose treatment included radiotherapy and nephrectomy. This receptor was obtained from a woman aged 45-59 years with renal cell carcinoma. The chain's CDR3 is CASSLGRSQPQHF. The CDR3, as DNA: TGTGCCAGCAGCTTAGGCAGAAGTCAGCCCCAGCATTTT.